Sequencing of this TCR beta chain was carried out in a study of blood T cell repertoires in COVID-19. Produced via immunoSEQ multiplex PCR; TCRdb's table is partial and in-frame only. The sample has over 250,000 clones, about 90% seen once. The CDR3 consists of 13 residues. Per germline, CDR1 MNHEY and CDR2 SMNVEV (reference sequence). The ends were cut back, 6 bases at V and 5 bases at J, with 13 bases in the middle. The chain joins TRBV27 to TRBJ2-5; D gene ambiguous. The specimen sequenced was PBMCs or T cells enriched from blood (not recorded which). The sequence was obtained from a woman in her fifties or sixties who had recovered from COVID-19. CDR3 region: CASRIARWETQYF. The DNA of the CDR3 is TGTGCCAGCAGGATCGCGAGGTGGGAGACCCAGTACTTC.